This T cell receptor (beta chain) was documented in a study of blood T cells in healthy people across ages. The second PCR ran roughly 6 to 12 cycles with a sample-barcoded 5' primer and J-beta primers. TCRdb redid the calling of the 5' RACE reads with MiXCR, one entry per CDR3 protein. The sample records hundreds of thousands of distinct CDR3 sequences, approximately 25% being singletons. These data also formed part of another study, on T cells of mothers and their children. That source adds: A few healthy Caucasian mothers served as donors, and their six children did as well.

Sequenced material: blood. The receptor was isolated from a boy aged 5-17 years in good health.

CDR3 in amino acids: CSVLGAEETQYF. The DNA of the CDR3 is TGCAGCGTTCTTGGGGCAGAAGAGACCCAGTACTTC. The V call is TRBV29-1, the J call TRBJ2-5; D is perhaps TRBD1 (5 bases). The CDR3 contains 12 residues. The germline gives CDR1 SQVTM, CDR2 ANQGSEA. The V gene lost 5 bases and the J gene lost 3 bases, with 10 bases spanning the gap.